The 26 T cell receptor beta chains given below trace back to one sample, sequenced in a study of blood T cell repertoires in COVID-19. Produced via immunoSEQ multiplex PCR; TCRdb's table is partial and in-frame only. The data show about 250,000 clones, 80% to 90% seen once. The sample taken for sequencing was PBMCs or T cells enriched from blood (not recorded which). The receptors originated from a woman aged 40 to 50 who had been exposed to COVID-19.

The gene calls are TRBV10-3 and TRBJ2-2, with TRBD1 matching over 7 bases. Losses at the gene ends were 2 bases for V and 7 bases for J; bases not matched to a gene: 7. The CDR3 extends over 15 amino acids. Germline CDR1 is ENHRY and CDR2 is SYGVKD. The CDR3 reads CAISETRGTGGELFF. DNA for the CDR3: TGTGCCATCAGTGAGACCAGGGGGACGGGCGGGGAGCTGTTTTTT.

The gene calls are TRBV6-5 and TRBJ1-1; TRBD1 aligns across 9 bases. Germline assignment: CDR1 MNHEY and CDR2 SVGAGI. The CDR3 length is 15 residues. V dropped 7 bases and J dropped 0; count of bases not matched to a gene: 6. As DNA, the CDR3 is TGTGCCAGCAAATACAGGGGGCTGGTGAACACTGAAGCTTTCTTT. Translated, it gives CASKYRGLVNTEAFF.

This rearrangement joins TRBV19 to TRBJ2-7, with TRBD1 identical over 7 bases. Unmatched junction bases numbered 10, after V lost 5 bases and J lost 3 bases. Germline V gene data show CDR1 as LNHDA and CDR2 as SQIVND (reference sequence). There are 15 residues in the CDR3. The CDR3 here is CASSVGTVQIYEQYV. CDR3 DNA sequence: TGTGCCAGTAGTGTTGGGACAGTCCAGATCTACGAGCAGTACGTC.

The chain carries TRBV5-1 and TRBJ2-3, with TRBD1 as a possible D gene (6 bases). Deletions cut 0 bases from V and 2 bases from J, with 10 bases between. Germline CDR1 SGHRS, CDR2 YFSETQ. The CDR3 loop spans 15 amino acids. The CDR3 sequence: CASSLGQVATDTQYF. The DNA for the CDR3 is TGCGCCAGCAGCTTGGGACAGGTGGCCACAGATACGCAGTATTTT.

This chain connects TRBV4-1 to TRBJ2-1, with D possibly matching TRBD2 (5 bases). CDR1 and CDR2 from the germline V gene are MGHRA and YSYEKL. CDR3 size: 14 residues. V was clipped by 2 bases and J by 8 bases, with 13 bases between them. The CDR3 here is CASSQSYNGDEQFF. CDR3 sequence (DNA): TGCGCCAGCAGCCAAAGCTACAACGGGGATGAGCAGTTCTTC.

The chain employs TRBV2 and TRBJ2-7; TRBD1 matches 7 bases. Germline V gene data show CDR1 as SNHLY and CDR2 as FYNNEI. The CDR3 covers 14 residues. The V and J ends lost 10 bases and 7 bases, in that order; junction bases with no gene match: 16. The CDR3 reads CATAERPGGGEQYF. CDR3 nucleotides: TGTGCCACGGCCGAAAGGCCAGGGGGTGGGGAGCAGTACTTC.

The genes are TRBV9 and TRBJ1-2, with D tentatively TRBD1 (5 bases). Trimming stripped 3 bases from V and 4 bases from J, with 16 bases between. This CDR3 has 15 amino acids. Germline values: CDR1 SGDLS, CDR2 YYNGEE. This CDR3 is CASSALGAGGYGYTF. The CDR3 DNA reads as TGTGCCAGCAGCGCCCTTGGGGCAGGCGGCTATGGCTACACCTTC.

CDR3: CASSLSGNGELFF. The CDR3 coding sequence is TGTGCCAGCAGTCTTAGCGGTAACGGGGAGCTGTTTTTT. The V and J genes are TRBV6-4 and TRBJ2-2; tentative D call: TRBD2 (6 bases). The germline gives CDR1 MRHNA, CDR2 SNTAGT. Trimming removed 5 bases at V and 7 bases at J, with 11 bases between. The CDR3 is 13 amino acids.

This chain connects TRBV5-6 to TRBJ1-2, with D perhaps matching TRBD1 (6 bases). The length of the CDR3 is 14 residues. V was pared by 0 bases and J by 2 bases, with 8 bases between. CDR1 and CDR2 (germline): SGHDT, YYEEEE. Here the CDR3 reads CASSLGQGNYGYTF. The CDR3 coding sequence is TGTGCCAGCAGCTTGGGCCAGGGGAACTATGGCTACACCTTC.

J is TRBJ2-3 and V is TRBV19; TRBD2 is a possible D gene (5 bases). This CDR3 contains 18 residues. CDR1 and CDR2 from the germline V gene are LNHDA and SQIVND (reference sequence). Trimming cost V 3 bases and J 0 bases, with 19 bases left between them. Here the CDR3 reads CASSIRRVRGTSTDTQYF. DNA for the CDR3: TGTGCCAGTAGTATTAGGCGGGTACGTGGTACTAGCACAGATACGCAGTATTTT.

This chain connects TRBV2 to TRBJ1-5; D not resolved. This CDR3 contains 14 residues. CDR1 is SNHLY, CDR2 FYNNEI, per germline. Deletions cut 8 bases from V and 6 bases from J, with 17 bases between. This CDR3 reads CASAGSISTQPQHF. DNA of the CDR3: TGTGCCAGCGCGGGGTCCATTTCCACTCAGCCCCAGCATTTT.

V and J are TRBV11-2 and TRBJ1-1; TRBD1 is a possible D gene (5 bases). Deletions cut 1 base from V and 4 bases from J, with 13 bases between. Germline V lookup: CDR1 SGHAT, CDR2 FQNNGV. The CDR3 length is 15 residues. CDR3 nucleotide sequence: TGTGCCAGCAGCTTAGGACTAGGGGTAGGCACTGAAGCTTTCTTT. Its protein product is CASSLGLGVGTEAFF.

This rearrangement joins TRBV4-3 to TRBJ2-7; 7 bases map to TRBD1. Germline V gives CDR1 LGHNA, CDR2 YSLEER. This CDR3 is 15 amino acids long. Trimming took 4 bases from V and 0 from J; bases not matched to a gene: 6. DNA for the CDR3: TGCGCCAGCAGCCGCCTGACAGGGAGCTCCTACGAGCAGTACTTC. Its translation: CASSRLTGSSYEQYF.

The chain is built from TRBV19 and TRBJ1-4; D remains unclear. The CDR3 extends over 11 amino acids. Per the germline V gene, CDR1 is LNHDA and CDR2 is SQIVND (reference sequence). The V end lost 4 bases, the J end lost 10 bases, and 7 bases lay between the germline ends. CDR3 nucleotides: TGTGCCAGTAGTACCCAGGTAAAACTGTTTTTT. It translates to CASSTQVKLFF.

This clone was counted between two and nine times. The chain uses TRBV5-6 and TRBJ1-1; D is uncertain. With 4 bases removed from V and 4 bases from J, the gap between germline ends came to 11 bases. This CDR3 has 13 amino acids. CDR1 and CDR2 from the germline V gene are SGHDT and YYEEEE. The CDR3 loop reads CASSVTTGTEAFF. DNA of the CDR3: TGTGCCAGCAGCGTGACGACGGGCACTGAAGCTTTCTTT. Together with reference TRBV5-6 and TRBJ1-1, the CDR3 gives the full variable domain: DAGVTQSPTHLIKTRGQQVTLRCSPKSGHDTVSWYQQALGQGPQFIFQYYEEEERQRGNFPDRFSGHQFPNYSSELNVNALLLGDSALYLCASSVTTGTEAFFGQGTRLTVV.

The V and J genes are TRBV11-2 and TRBJ1-1, with 8 bases identical to TRBD1. This CDR3 is 12 amino acids long. Trimming at V came to 2 bases and at J to 8 bases, leaving 1 base not matched to a gene. Germline lookup yields CDR1 SGHAT and CDR2 FQNNGV. The CDR3 region is CASSLRQGEAFF. DNA for the CDR3: TGTGCCAGCAGCTTAAGACAGGGGGAAGCTTTCTTT. Filled out from reference TRBV11-2 and TRBJ1-1, the complete variable domain reads EAGVAQSPRYKIIEKRQSVAFWCNPISGHATLYWYQQILGQGPKLLIQFQNNGVVDDSQLPKDRFSAERLKGVDSTLKIQPAKLEDSAVYLCASSLRQGEAFFGQGTRLTVV.

The V gene is TRBV5-5, the J gene TRBJ1-2, with no clear D. Per the germline V gene, CDR1 is SGHKS and CDR2 is YYEKEE (reference sequence). Trimming cost V 1 base and J 8 bases, with 12 bases left between them. The CDR3 has 13 amino acids. The CDR3 nucleotides read TGTGCCAGCAGCTTGAGGCAGGCCCTGGGCTACACCTTC. Translating gives CASSLRQALGYTF. Filled out from reference TRBV5-5 and TRBJ1-2, the complete variable domain reads DAGVTQSPTHLIKTRGQQVTLRCSPISGHKSVSWYQQVLGQGPQFIFQYYEKEERGRGNFPDRFSARQFPNYSSELNVNALLLGDSALYLCASSLRQALGYTFGSGTRLTVV.

This chain connects TRBV28 to TRBJ2-1; 9 bases align to TRBD2. J was trimmed by 2 bases and V by 5 bases; bases with no gene match: 10. CDR3 length: 17 amino acids. Germline CDR1 reads MDHEN; CDR2 reads SYDVKM. This chain's CDR3 is CASSDASGRYTYNEQFF. The CDR3 DNA sequence: TGTGCCAGCAGTGACGCCAGCGGGAGGTACACCTACAATGAGCAGTTCTTC.

The CDR3 region has the DNA TGCGCCAGCAGCCAGGGGGTCGGAGAGACCCAGTACTTC. It encodes CASSQGVGETQYF. The V call is TRBV5-1, the J call TRBJ2-5, with 7 positions matching TRBD1. J was trimmed by 4 bases and V by 4 bases; bases with no gene match: 4. The length of the CDR3 is 13 residues. Germline values: CDR1 SGHRS, CDR2 YFSETQ.

V and J are TRBV5-1 and TRBJ1-2; D remains ambiguous. V shed 2 bases and J shed 2 bases, with 10 bases lying between them. Looked up from germline, CDR1 is SGHRS and CDR2 is YFSETQ. CDR3 length: 14 amino acids. The DNA of the CDR3 is TGCGCCAGCAGCTTTCGCGGGCAGAACTATGGCTACACCTTC. Translation: CASSFRGQNYGYTF. Based on the CDR3 plus reference TRBV5-1 and TRBJ1-2, the full variable domain is KAGVTQTPRYLIKTRGQQVTLSCSPISGHRSVSWYQQTPGQGLQFLFEYFSETQRNKGNFPGRFSGRQFSNSRSEMNVSTLELGDSALYLCASSFRGQNYGYTFGSGTRLTVV.

This chain uses TRBV10-3 with TRBJ1-1; D is possibly TRBD1 (5 bases). Germline V CDR1 and CDR2: ENHRY, SYGVKD. The CDR3 sequence is 14 residues long. The V gene lost 0 bases and the J gene lost 4 bases, with 9 bases spanning the gap. The CDR3 DNA reads as TGTGCCATCAGTGAGTCTGGGGGGTCCACTGAAGCTTTCTTT. The encoded protein is CAISESGGSTEAFF.

This clone was counted once. J is TRBJ2-3 and V is TRBV4-1; 7 positions match TRBD2. The CDR3 consists of 16 residues. Germline V gene sequence: CDR1 MGHRA, CDR2 YSYEKL. V gave up 1 base and J gave up 4 bases; unmatched junction bases: 8. CDR3 in amino acids: CASSQVAGDWADTQYF. CDR3 in DNA: TGCGCCAGCAGCCAAGTGGCGGGAGATTGGGCAGATACGCAGTATTTT.

On this clone itself: Other nucleotide sequences in the sample specify the same CDR3. The chain combines TRBV6-2 or TRBV6-3 with TRBJ2-5, with unresolved D. V lost 5 bases and J lost 1, with 5 bases in between. Germline V gives CDR1 MNHEY, CDR2 SVGEGT. The CDR3 has 12 amino acids. CDR3 sequence (DNA): TGTGCCAGCAGTCCCCTCCAAGAGACCCAGTACTTC. This encodes CASSPLQETQYF.

The chain is built from TRBV9 and TRBJ1-3; perhaps TRBD1 as D (5 bases). In germline, CDR1 is SGDLS, CDR2 YYNGEE. Trimming cost V 4 bases and J 1 base, with 15 bases left between them. The CDR3 contains 16 residues. The CDR3 protein is CASSPILGGSGNTIYF. In DNA form, the CDR3 reads TGTGCCAGCAGCCCCATCTTGGGGGGTTCTGGAAACACCATATATTTT.

This chain connects TRBV9 to TRBJ1-3; weak D call: TRBD1 (5 bases). CDR1 is SGDLS, CDR2 YYNGEE, per germline. Trimming left V 4 bases short and J 1 base short, with 12 bases between. There are 15 residues in the CDR3. CDR3 in amino acids: CASSHPGGSGNTIYF. CDR3 nucleotide sequence: TGTGCCAGCAGCCATCCCGGGGGGTCTGGAAACACCATATATTTT.

The chain joins TRBV5-6 to TRBJ2-3, with no clear D. Germline CDR1 and CDR2: SGHDT and YYEEEE. Between the trimmed V and J ends, which lost 1 base and 4 bases, there was a span of 10 bases. The CDR3 sequence is 14 residues long. The DNA for the CDR3 is TGTGCCAGCAGCTTGTTTTCACAGCCAGATACGCAGTATTTT. This gives the protein CASSLFSQPDTQYF.